The 26 T cell receptor beta chains listed next were all sequenced from one sample in a study of post-analysis software for immune sequencing data. Study findings and constraints: Patients had higher frequencies than controls of about five TRBV segments, including TRBV5-6, TRBV5-1 and TRBV20-1.

Researchers reported that TCR beta cDNA libraries carried unique molecular identifiers. In TCRdb, the PCR reads were re-called with MiXCR into one record per CDR3 protein. Of fewer than 900,000 distinct CDR3 sequences listed, more than 45% are singletons. For these receptors, no antigen is known. The sample consisted of blood. These receptors all come from a girl between 5 and 17 years old with multiple sclerosis.

This clonotype was detected only a few times. This sequence joins TRBV7-8 and TRBJ2-1; 13 bases map to TRBD2. CDR3 size: 15 residues. CDR1 SGHVS and CDR2 FQNEAQ come from the germline V gene. With V trimmed by 5 bases and J by 7 bases, 5 bases remained unmatched. DNA for the CDR3: TGTGCCAGCAGCCCCACTAGCGGGAGGGCGAATGAGCAGTTCTTC. It encodes CASSPTSGRANEQFF. Full variable domain (rest looked up from reference TRBV7-8 and TRBJ2-1): GAGVSQSPRYKVAKRGQDVALRCDPISGHVSLFWYQQALGQGPEFLTYFQNEAQLDKSGLPSDRFFAERPEGSVSTLKIQRTQQEDSAVYLCASSPTSGRANEQFFGPGTRLTVL.

Only a few counts were recorded for this clonotype. The gene calls are TRBV7-9 and TRBJ2-7; D is undetermined. CDR1 and CDR2 from the germline V gene are SEHNR and FQNEAQ (reference sequence). The CDR3 length is 12 residues. Trimming removed 4 bases at V and 3 bases at J, with 7 bases between. The CDR3 DNA is TGTGCCAGCAGCTCCCCCGACTACGAGCAGTACTTC. Translation: CASSSPDYEQYF. The whole variable domain, remainder taken from reference TRBV7-9 and TRBJ2-7, is DTGVSQNPRHKITKRGQNVTFRCDPISEHNRLYWYRQTLGQGPEFLTYFQNEAQLEKSRLLSDRFSAERPKGSFSTLEIQRTEQGDSAMYLCASSSPDYEQYFGPGTRLTVT.

The chain has TRBV9 and TRBJ2-1; no definite D call. This CDR3 contains 15 residues. The germline V gene encodes CDR1 SGDLS and CDR2 YYNGEE. Trimming cost V 4 bases and J 4 bases, with 15 bases left between them. The CDR3 spells CASSLSSTLYNEQFF. CDR3 DNA: TGTGCCAGCAGCCTCTCCTCTACACTATACAATGAGCAGTTCTTC.

The rearrangement uses TRBV9 and TRBJ2-6; 8 bases agree with TRBD1. CDR1 SGDLS and CDR2 YYNGEE come from the germline V gene. V gave up 0 bases and J gave up 4 bases; unmatched junction bases: 3. The CDR3 is made up of 16 amino acids. CDR3 region: CASSVAGTGGANVLTF. CDR3 nucleotide sequence: TGTGCCAGCAGCGTAGCAGGGACAGGAGGGGCCAACGTCCTGACTTTC.

This clonotype was detected ten times or more. CDR3 sequence: CASSTLQEATDTQYF. CDR3 coding DNA: TGCGCCAGCAGCACCCTACAGGAGGCCACAGATACGCAGTATTTT. V gene TRBV5-1 combines with J gene TRBJ2-3; either TRBD1 or TRBD2 may fit D (5 bases each). The CDR3 spans 15 residues. Per the germline V gene, CDR1 is SGHRS and CDR2 is YFSETQ. The V end lost 4 bases, the J end lost 2 bases, and 14 bases lay between the germline ends.

The chain links TRBV10-3 to TRBJ1-1; 8 nucleotides line up with TRBD1. The CDR3 loop spans 14 amino acids. The germline CDR1 and CDR2 sequences are ENHRY and SYGVKD. With 3 bases clipped from V and 8 bases from J, the junction kept 8 bases outside the gene matches. CDR3 region: CAISDIGRGLEAFF. The CDR3 coding sequence is TGTGCCATCAGTGACATCGGCAGGGGGCTCGAAGCTTTCTTT.

This clonotype was picked up a small number of times. V usage is TRBV5-1 and J usage is TRBJ2-5; D could derive from TRBD1 or TRBD2 (5 bases each). Germline V gene sequence: CDR1 SGHRS, CDR2 YFSETQ. The CDR3 spans 14 residues. V was shortened by 0 bases and J by 13 bases, with 19 bases between the two germline ends. The CDR3 reads CASSLDGTSFVVYF. For the CDR3, the DNA is TGCGCCAGCAGCTTGGATGGGACGTCGTTTGTGGTGTACTTC.

This chain uses TRBV12-3 or TRBV12-4 with TRBJ2-2; 14 nucleotides line up with TRBD2. The CDR3 spans 20 residues. V dropped 4 bases and J dropped 5; count of bases not matched to a gene: 15. DNA for the CDR3: TGTGCCAGCAGTTCTTGGCTTGGGACTAGCGGGAGCGCCCGGACCGGGGAGCTGTTTTTT. Protein sequence: CASSSWLGTSGSARTGELFF.

V is TRBV14 and J is TRBJ1-1, with D maybe TRBD1 (5 bases). Trimming pared 4 bases from V and 5 bases from J, leaving 14 bases between. CDR1 is SGHDN, CDR2 FVKESK, per germline. CDR3 length equals 14 residues. CDR3 loop: CASSPNRLATEAFF. Written as DNA, the CDR3 is TGTGCCAGCAGCCCTAACAGGCTTGCGACTGAAGCTTTCTTT.

This chain joins TRBV2 and TRBJ2-5; maybe TRBD2 (6 bases). Germline CDR1 is SNHLY and CDR2 is FYNNEI. Trimming pared 6 bases from V and 0 bases from J, leaving 14 bases between. CDR3 length equals 15 residues. CDR3 DNA sequence: TGTGCCAGCAGGTCGCGGGGTGCCAACCAAGAGACCCAGTACTTC. Protein: CASRSRGANQETQYF.

The chain is built from TRBV20-1 and TRBJ2-3, with D perhaps TRBD1 or TRBD2 (7 bases each). The CDR3 length is 14 residues. Trimming took off 6 bases at V and 4 bases at J, with 17 bases between the two ends. The germline V gene has CDR1 DFQATT and CDR2 SNEGSKA (reference sequence). This CDR3 reads CSAGRQGGSDTQYF. Written as DNA, the CDR3 is TGCAGTGCCGGGAGACAGGGAGGGTCAGATACGCAGTATTTT.

The V gene is TRBV5-1, the J gene TRBJ1-1, with D uncertain. Germline values: CDR1 SGHRS, CDR2 YFSETQ. V was trimmed by 3 bases and J by 1 base, leaving 16 bases between them. This CDR3 is 16 amino acids long. The CDR3 is CASSSDTGLPNTEAFF. CDR3 nucleotide sequence: TGCGCCAGCAGCTCGGATACGGGCCTACCGAACACTGAAGCTTTCTTT.

This chain connects TRBV29-1 to TRBJ1-1, with TRBD1 matching 10 bases. Germline V gives CDR1 SQVTM, CDR2 ANQGSEA. CDR3 length: 14 residues. Trimming at V came to 1 base and at J to 10 bases, leaving 9 bases not matched to a gene. CDR3 DNA: TGCAGCGTTGAAGTTACCGGGACAGGGGACCCAGCTTTCTTT. Amino acid sequence: CSVEVTGTGDPAFF. Full variable domain (remainder filled in from reference TRBV29-1 and TRBJ1-1): SAVISQKPSRDICQRGTSLTIQCQVDSQVTMMFWYRQQPGQSLTLIATANQGSEATYESGFVIDKFPISRPNLTFSTLTVSNMSPEDSSIYLCSVEVTGTGDPAFFGQGTRLTVV.

This clonotype was recorded a few times. V and J are TRBV20-1 and TRBJ2-7, with TRBD2 matching over 12 bases. CDR1 is DFQATT, CDR2 SNEGSKA, per germline (reference sequence). With V trimmed by 3 bases and J by 4 bases, 4 bases remained unmatched. The CDR3 sequence is 14 residues long. CDR3 DNA: TGCAGTGCTAGGACTAGCGGGAGACCATACGAGCAGTACTTC. Translated: CSARTSGRPYEQYF.

The chain carries TRBV27 and TRBJ2-1; 9 bases match TRBD2. V shed 4 bases, J shed 10 bases, and the junction held 2 bases outside the gene matches. CDR1 and CDR2 from the germline V gene are MNHEY and SMNVEV (reference sequence). This CDR3 comprises 12 residues. The CDR3: CASSYLAGEQFF. CDR3 coding DNA: TGTGCCAGCAGTTATCTAGCGGGAGAGCAGTTCTTC.

The gene calls are TRBV12-3 or TRBV12-4 and TRBJ2-1, with D possibly TRBD2 on 5 matching bases. The CDR3 loop spans 15 amino acids. V lost 5 bases and J lost 5, with 16 bases in between. CDR3 bases: TGTGCCAGCAGTCCCTGGTCGGTGCGGGACAATGAGCAGTTCTTC. This encodes CASSPWSVRDNEQFF.

V and J are TRBV12-3 or TRBV12-4 and TRBJ2-7, with 7 bases fitting TRBD2. The CDR3 has 15 residues. Trimming cost V 7 bases and J 0 bases; bases outside gene matches: 9. The CDR3: CASKTWGGSSYEQYF. CDR3 in DNA: TGTGCCAGCAAGACATGGGGGGGGAGCTCCTACGAGCAGTACTTC.

This clonotype appeared a single time. The chain joins TRBV3-1 to TRBJ2-5; 12 positions agree with TRBD2. The germline CDR1 and CDR2 sequences are LGHDT and YNNKEL (reference sequence). CDR3 length: 17 amino acids. The J segment lost 4 bases and the V segment lost 3 bases, leaving 9 bases of the junction unmatched. CDR3 nucleotides: TGTGCCAGCAGCCAGGGCCGAGGACTAGCGGGGAGAGAGACCCAGTACTTC. Encoded protein: CASSQGRGLAGRETQYF.

The rearrangement joins TRBV12-3 or TRBV12-4 to TRBJ2-1, with 7 nucleotides matching TRBD2. V shed 3 bases and J 8 bases; nucleotides not matched to a gene: 13. The CDR3 covers 16 residues. DNA for the CDR3: TGTGCCAGCAGTTTTGGGGGGGGGTTATCATGGGATGAGCAGTTCTTC. This encodes CASSFGGGLSWDEQFF.

The chain uses TRBV12-3 or TRBV12-4 and TRBJ1-1; D perhaps matches TRBD1 (5 bases). This CDR3 is built from 14 residues. V lost 6 bases and J 4 bases, leaving 15 bases between the germline ends. DNA of the CDR3: TGTGCCAGCAGATTCACGGGGGGGAGCACTGAAGCTTTCTTT. The encoded protein is CASRFTGGSTEAFF.

About this clonotype: This may be a read error: a much more frequent sequence differs by one nucleotide. The V gene is TRBV7-8, the J gene TRBJ2-1, with 14 nucleotides matching TRBD2. The CDR3 length is 16 residues. Germline V gene lookup returns CDR1 SGHVS and CDR2 FQNEAQ. V shed 4 bases, J shed 7 bases, and the junction held 6 bases outside the gene matches. DNA for the CDR3: TGTGCCAGCAGCTCCCCGACTAGCGGGAGGGGAAATGAGCAGTTCTTC. Translated: CASSSPTSGRGNEQFF.

A few counts support this clonotype. The chain has TRBV4-2 and TRBJ2-7, with 8 bases matching TRBD1. The CDR3 is 17 amino acids. The J segment lost 0 bases and the V segment lost 0 bases, leaving 7 bases of the junction unmatched. Germline V gene data show CDR1 as LGHNA and CDR2 as YNFKEQ. This CDR3 reads CASSQEATGTGSYEQYF. For the CDR3, the DNA is TGTGCCAGCAGCCAAGAGGCCACCGGGACAGGCTCCTACGAGCAGTACTTC.

This chain links TRBV6-1 with TRBJ2-1; D remains unclear. Trimming took off 2 bases at V and 4 bases at J, with 3 bases between the two ends. Germline V gives CDR1 MNHNS, CDR2 SASEGT. The CDR3 contains 12 residues. CDR3 coding DNA: TGTGCCAGCAGTGAACAGTACAATGAGCAGTTCTTC. It translates to CASSEQYNEQFF.

The rearrangement links TRBV4-3 to TRBJ2-1; 11 bases map to TRBD2. The germline CDR1 and CDR2 sequences are LGHNA and YSLEER. The junction had 5 bases not matched to a gene; V was cut back by 0 bases and J by 4 bases. CDR3 length: 17 amino acids. The CDR3 spells CASSQEISGRVYNEQFF. CDR3 sequence (DNA): TGCGCCAGCAGCCAAGAAATTAGCGGGAGGGTGTACAATGAGCAGTTCTTC.

In the case of this clonotype: The germline gene is not matched at one end of the junction; a read error may be the cause. The rearrangement uses TRBV7-8 and TRBJ2-1; no clear D gene. This CDR3 spans 14 amino acids. Germline CDR1 is SGHVS and CDR2 is FQNEAQ. CDR3 loop: CASSRYRENNEQFF. The CDR3 region has the DNA TGTGCCAGCAGCCGGTACCGCGAAAACAATGAACAGTTCTTC.

The chain uses TRBV20-1 and TRBJ2-1; the D is unclear. The tail of the sequence fits TRBJ2-7 better, so the J call may be wrong. CDR3 length: 14 residues. The germline gives CDR1 DFQATT, CDR2 SNEGSKA (reference sequence). The CDR3 loop is CSARGPTPTNEQYF. The CDR3 DNA is TGCAGTGCTAGAGGACCTACCCCCACCAATGAGCAGTACTTC.